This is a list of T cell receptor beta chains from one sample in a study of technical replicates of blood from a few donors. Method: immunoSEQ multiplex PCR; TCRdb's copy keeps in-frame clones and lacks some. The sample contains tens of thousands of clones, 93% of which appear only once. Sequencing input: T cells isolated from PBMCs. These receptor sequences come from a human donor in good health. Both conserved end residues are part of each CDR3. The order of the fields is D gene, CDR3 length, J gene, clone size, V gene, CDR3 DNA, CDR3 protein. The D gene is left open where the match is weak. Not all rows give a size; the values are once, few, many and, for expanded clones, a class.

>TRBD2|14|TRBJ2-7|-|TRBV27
TGTGCCAGCAGCCTCGGGAGGCGAATCTACGAGCAGTACTTC
CASSLGRRIYEQYF
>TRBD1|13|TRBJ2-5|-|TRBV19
TGTGCCAGCAGTCGACAGGGACAAGAGACCCAGTACTTC
CASSRQGQETQYF
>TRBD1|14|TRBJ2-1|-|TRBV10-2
TGCGCCAGCAAAAGGGGGCAGGCAAACAATGAGCAGTTCTTC
CASKRGQANNEQFF
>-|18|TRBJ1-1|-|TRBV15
TGTGCCACCAGCAGAGATGGGAGGGCCGGGGGAATGAACACTGAAGCTTTCTTT
CATSRDGRAGGMNTEAFF
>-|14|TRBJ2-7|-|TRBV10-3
TGTGCCATCAGTGAGTCGAGGACTCCCTACGAGCAGTACTTC
CAISESRTPYEQYF
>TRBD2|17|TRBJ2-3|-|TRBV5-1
TGCGCCAGCAGCTTGGCGCAAAGTAGCGGGGGCACAGATACGCAGTATTTT
CASSLAQSSGGTDTQYF
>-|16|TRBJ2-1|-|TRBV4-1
TGCGCCAGCAAGGACCCCAGCGGCAAATACTACAATGAGCAGTTCTTC
CASKDPSGKYYNEQFF
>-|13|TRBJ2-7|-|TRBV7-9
TGTGCCAGCAGCTCTCTTAGCTCCTACGAGCAGTACTTC
CASSSLSSYEQYF
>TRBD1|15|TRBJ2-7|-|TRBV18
TGTGCCAGCTCACCAGCCGACAGGGGGAGCTACGAGCAGTACTTC
CASSPADRGSYEQYF
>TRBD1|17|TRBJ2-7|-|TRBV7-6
TGTGCCAGCAGCCCTCCAACGGGGACAGGGCTAGGCTACGAGCAGTACTTC
CASSPPTGTGLGYEQYF
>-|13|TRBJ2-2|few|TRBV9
TGTGCCAGCAGCCCTCGTACGGCCGGGGAGCTGTTTTTT
CASSPRTAGELFF
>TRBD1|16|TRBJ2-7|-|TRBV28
TGTGCCAGCAGTTTATGGGGTAACCGGGACAGCTACGAGCAGTACTTC
CASSLWGNRDSYEQYF
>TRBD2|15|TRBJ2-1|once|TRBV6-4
TGTGCCAGCAGCTGGACTAGCGGGGACGTAAGTGAGCAGTTCTTC
CASSWTSGDVSEQFF
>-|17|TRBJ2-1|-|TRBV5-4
TGTGCCAGCAGCTTGGGGCAGGAGATACAGGCCTACAATGAGCAGTTCTTC
CASSLGQEIQAYNEQFF
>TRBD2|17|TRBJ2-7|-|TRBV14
TGTGCCAGCAGCCAAGAGGATCCGGGACTAGCGGGAGACGAGCAGTACTTC
CASSQEDPGLAGDEQYF
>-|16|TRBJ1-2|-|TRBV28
TGTGCCAGCAGCCGACCGGGGGGTAGAGCTAACTATGGCTACACCTTC
CASSRPGGRANYGYTF